This T cell receptor (beta chain) derives from a study of shared clonotypes between healthy human individuals (dated by TCRdb to the early 2020s). Regarding the complete study: A couple of women and a few men aged 18 to 49 years were included in the cohort. Per donor, three plates each were used for CD4 naive and CD4 memory, two for CD8 naive, and one for CD8 memory. To increase sequencing depth and limit assay-specific biases, different laboratories used diverse techniques to prepare libraries and sequence TCR repertoires. The study deeply sequenced blood TCR repertoires of about 5 healthy adults to estimate repertoire size and the extent of clonotype sharing between individuals. Each donor's leukapheresis produced roughly between roughly 0.85 and 10 billion PBMCs. What the study reported, not specific to this receptor: Sampling was restricted to blood, and TCR repertoires in tissues likely differ from the TCR repertoires found in blood. Larger estimated clonotype richness was generally found for naive subsets than for memory subsets. Based on pairwise subsampling, the degree of clonotype sharing among donors was expected to be affected by sequencing depth. Higher generation probabilities were observed for clonotypes shared by all four sorted-subset donors than for non-shared clonotypes. Sharing across a few donors was observed for about 5% of naive CD4, 3% to 4% of naive CD8, over 2% of memory CD4, and around 0.42% of memory CD8 clonotypes. The genetic and exposure-history diversity represented was limited by the small number of donors. Rarefaction of sorted-subset datasets indicated incomplete sequencing despite the large sequencing depth.

Measured from the cysteine to the phenylalanine, the CDR3 is 15 residues long. Only the CDR3 DNA is retained, 45 bases long and in frame from the first base. At the junction V is shortened by 3 bases and J by 2 bases; bases outside the gene matches: 2. The germline V gene encodes CDR1 SEHNR and CDR2 FQNEAQ (reference sequence). Comments on this clone: The clone's antigen remains unknown. Per-nucleotide qualities are absent, and no much larger clonotype sits a single base away. Other DNA variants within this sample encode the same CDR3.

TCR CDR3 regions were amplified from genomic DNA by multiplex PCR using the deep immunoSEQ assay. Extracted genomic DNA from each cell subset was spread evenly across all wells of several immunoSEQ 96-well plates, with each plate serving as a replicate. For sorted subsets, each replicate PCR was loaded with roughly 0.2 ug genomic DNA, equivalent to about 30,000 T cell genomes. Purified libraries were quantified with a Qubit 3.0 fluorometer, sized on a Bioanalyzer 2100, and re-quantified with the KAPA Library Quantification kit. A separate single-read 150-cycle Illumina NextSeq 550 flow cell was used to sequence each immunoSEQ 96-well plate. The authors' analysis ran thus. Because only junctional sequences without quality scores were contained in the immunoSEQ output, filtering matching that applied to full-length reads could not be performed. Sequences were annotated with PyIR, a Python wrapper for IgBLAST v1.9, using IMGT germline references to assign V/J genes and CDR3. Reads were removed for weak V/J assignments (E-value above 1e-6), missing CDR3, stop codons, out-of-frame junctions, or ambiguous translated residues. V3J clonotypes were defined by identical inferred V gene, J gene, and CDR3 amino acid sequence. Percentage overlap between repertoires was calculated by dividing the number of shared unique clonotypes by the size of the smaller repertoire. Three approaches were used to assess repertoire richness: RTK rarefaction, the Chao1 estimator, and Recon v2.1 estimates of unobserved clonotypes. OLGA was used to compute generation probabilities for all TCRbeta clonotypes that the gDNA method yielded from a few donors. TCRdb took over this immuneACCESS table, retaining in-frame rearrangements with V and J assigned. Such tables are incomplete; in checked studies, under half of the missing clones stem from an unresolved V gene, and the remainder is unexplained. The V and J calls and clone size are taken from that table; D and trimming were inferred from the DNA. Across this sample there are approximately 530,000 clones, with less than 96% seen only once. Less than 0.06% of the sample is taken by the ten largest.

Healthy HIV-negative adults with no recently reported acute infections or vaccinations were included as donors. All donors were Caucasian adults living in Nashville, Tennessee, USA. CD4+ T cells were enriched by magnetic negative selection; naive cells were then positively selected on CD45RA, and the negative fraction formed the memory subset. After blood collection by leukapheresis, PBMCs were isolated using Ficoll-Histopaque density gradient centrifugation and then cryopreserved in the vapor phase of liquid nitrogen. Analytical flow cytometry was used to check the purity and quantity of each magnetically sorted T cell population. Genomic DNA was isolated from every sorted fraction and measured by UV absorbance on a Nanodrop 2000c.

This clonotype was sampled from a woman in her thirties in good health. In this chain, TRBV7-9 is recombined with TRBJ2-2; TRBD1 aligns with 8 central bases. Material: naive CD4+ T cells sorted from blood. What the cell subset or site label conveys for this sample: CD45RA+ positively selected. The CDR3 has the sequence CASSLAGGNTGELFF. The DNA sequence is given as TGTGCCAGCAGCTTGGCAGGGGGCAACACCGGGGAGCTGTTTTTT.